This TCR beta chain was identified in a study of CD8 T cells in Susac syndrome. When the RNA was reverse transcribed, random hexamers were used with an input of about 0.45 to 1 ug. Amplification of the TCR beta CDR3 was carried out by immunoSEQ multiplex PCR, which spanned a total of 54 Vbeta and 13 Jbeta segments. TCRdb reanalysed the immunoSEQ multiplex PCR reads using MiXCR and keeps one entry per CDR3 protein. The sample shows approximately 120,000 distinct CDR3 sequences, 91% of them seen only once. J gave up 4 bases and V 5 bases, and 8 bases lay outside the gene matches. The CDR3 consists of 15 residues. In blood CD8+ and CD4+ T cells, TCR beta underwent sequencing.

This TCR derives from a human donor with multiple sclerosis. The chain recombines TRBV12-3 or TRBV12-4 with TRBJ2-3; 8 bases map to TRBD1. The sample consisted of CD8+ T cells from PBMCs. As DNA, the CDR3 is TGTGCCAGCAGTCCCACAGGGGGGTGGGCAGATACGCAGTATTTT. Translating gives CASSPTGGWADTQYF.